These T cell receptor beta chains were read from a single sample in a study of post-analysis software for immune sequencing data. TCRdb reprocessed the PCR reads with MiXCR, giving one entry per CDR3 protein. The repertoire consists of roughly 570,000 distinct CDR3 sequences, with roughly 34% occurring once and the leading ten covering 5% to 6%. The specimen sequenced was blood. These receptors all stem from a girl aged 2 to 17 with multiple sclerosis. Each CDR3 is given with its conserved first and last residue. A D gene is named only where the DNA matches it firmly. Clone sizes are given selectively: once, few, many, or a class where the clone is expanded.

>TRBJ2-7|TRBV14|-|-
CASSQGIARVYEQYF
TGTGCCAGCAGCCAAGGGATCGCCAGGGTCTACGAGCAGTACTTC
>TRBJ2-7|TRBV11-2|-|few
CASSLGPLGGEQYF
TGTGCCAGCAGCTTAGGACCTCTGGGTGGCGAGCAGTACTTC
>TRBJ2-3|TRBV5-1|-|-
CASSLAAGAPDTQYF
TGCGCCAGCAGCTTGGCCGCGGGGGCGCCGGATACGCAGTATTTT
>TRBJ1-2|TRBV29-1|-|few
CSVPRAGASYGYTF
TGCAGCGTTCCGAGAGCTGGGGCCTCCTATGGCTACACCTTC
>TRBJ2-7|TRBV11-1|TRBD1|many
CASSSANRGSYEQYF
TGTGCCAGCAGCTCCGCGAACAGGGGCTCCTACGAGCAGTACTTC
>TRBJ1-2|TRBV7-3|-|few
CAGSPTGLYGYTF
TGTGCCGGCAGCCCAACAGGGCTCTATGGCTACACCTTC
>TRBJ1-5|TRBV7-9|-|-
CASSLTGQFGNQPQHF
TGTGCCAGCAGCTTAACAGGCCAATTCGGCAATCAGCCCCAGCATTTT
>TRBJ1-2|TRBV4-1|-|few
CASSQEVASQYYGYTF
TGCGCCAGCAGCCAAGAGGTTGCCAGCCAATACTATGGCTACACCTTC
>TRBJ1-5|TRBV7-2|-|-
CASSFFGVKGGDQPQHF
TGCGCCAGCAGCTTCTTCGGTGTGAAAGGGGGAGATCAGCCCCAGCATTTT
>TRBJ2-1|TRBV4-1|TRBD1|few
CASSQGGQGYNEQFF
TGCGCCAGCAGCCAAGGTGGACAGGGGTACAATGAGCAGTTCTTC
>TRBJ2-7|TRBV11-2|-|-
CASRSYSEQYF
TGTGCCAGCAGGTCTTATTCGGAGCAGTACTTC
>TRBJ1-5|TRBV20-1|-|-
CSARGGNNQPQHF
TGCAGTGCTAGGGGAGGGAACAATCAGCCCCAGCATTTT
>TRBJ2-5|TRBV10-3|TRBD2|-
CAISGGLAGVQETQYF
TGTGCCATCAGTGGAGGCTTAGCGGGGGTCCAAGAGACCCAGTACTTC
>TRBJ2-7|TRBV29-1|-|many
CSVRASAYEQYF
TGCAGCGTTAGGGCTAGCGCCTACGAGCAGTACTTC
>TRBJ2-3|TRBV20-1|-|-
CSASGGPGDTQYF
TGCAGTGCTAGCGGGGGGCCAGGGGATACGCAGTATTTT
>TRBJ2-1|TRBV7-6|-|few
CASSSVSSYNEQFF
TGTGCCAGCAGCTCCGTTAGCTCCTACAATGAGCAGTTCTTC
>TRBJ1-2|TRBV5-6|-|few
CASSLDGSSGYTF
TGTGCCAGCAGCTTGGACGGGAGTTCTGGCTACACCTTC
>TRBJ1-2|TRBV6-1|-|few
CASSGLGFSGYTF
TGTGCCAGCAGTGGGTTGGGGTTTAGTGGCTACACCTTC
>TRBJ2-7|TRBV7-2|-|-
CASSSTPLSSYNEQYF
TGTGCCAGCAGCTCGACTCCCTTATCCTCCTACAATGAGCAGTACTTC
>TRBJ2-5|TRBV10-2|TRBD2|many
CASTLAGGKLQETQYF
TGCGCCAGCACCCTAGCGGGGGGAAAACTACAAGAGACCCAGTACTTC
>TRBJ2-1|TRBV24-1|TRBD1|-
CATSGSGTGVGNEQFF
TGTGCCACCAGCGGATCCGGGACAGGGGTTGGAAATGAGCAGTTCTTC
>TRBJ2-1|TRBV5-1|TRBD1|-
CASSGGTGTYNEQFF
TGCGCCAGCAGCGGCGGGACAGGGACCTACAATGAGCAGTTCTTC
>TRBJ1-4|TRBV20-1|-|-
CSAGDGEKLFF
TGCAGTGCCGGGGACGGTGAAAAACTGTTTTTT
>TRBJ2-3|TRBV5-1|-|-
CASSSVTRGSTDTQYF
TGCGCCAGCAGCTCGGTCACTAGAGGAAGCACAGATACGCAGTATTTT
>TRBJ1-2|TRBV6-5|-|-
CASSYSKAGANYGYTF
TGTGCCAGCAGTTACTCGAAGGCAGGGGCTAACTATGGCTACACCTTC
>TRBJ2-3|TRBV27|TRBD2|-
CASSEIAGGLSTDTQYF
TGTGCCAGCAGTGAAATAGCGGGGGGCCTTAGCACAGATACGCAGTATTTT
>TRBJ1-6|TRBV9|TRBD1|few
CASSEQGDGSPLHF
TGTGCCAGCAGCGAACAGGGGGATGGGTCACCCCTCCACTTT
>TRBJ2-7|TRBV29-1|TRBD1|many
CSVERGPYEQYF
TGCAGCGTTGAAAGGGGGCCCTACGAGCAGTACTTC
>TRBJ2-3|TRBV27|-|few
CASSPLEGGRTDTQYF
TGTGCCAGCAGTCCCCTAGAGGGGGGGCGCACAGATACGCAGTATTTT
>TRBJ2-7|TRBV18|TRBD1|-
CASSPPFGTGDYEQYF
TGTGCCAGCTCACCACCATTTGGAACAGGGGACTACGAGCAGTACTTC
>TRBJ2-3|TRBV4-2|-|-
CASRSPDLAADTQYF
TGTGCCAGCAGATCGCCAGATCTAGCAGCAGATACGCAGTATTTT
>TRBJ1-5|TRBV4-1|-|few
CASSPPQGGQPQHF
TGCGCCAGCAGCCCCCCACAGGGTGGCCAGCCCCAGCATTTT
>TRBJ2-7|TRBV7-2|TRBD2|few
CASKPGGWISYNEQYF
TGTGCCAGCAAACCGGGGGGATGGATCTCATACAATGAGCAGTACTTC
>TRBJ2-7|TRBV7-6|TRBD1|-
CASSSQGASEQYF
TGTGCCAGCAGCTCACAGGGGGCGAGCGAGCAGTACTTC
>TRBJ1-6|TRBV6-5|-|-
CASSYGSSPLHF
TGTGCCAGCAGTTACGGGTCTTCACCCCTCCACTTT
>TRBJ2-1|TRBV4-1|-|-
CASSPPTSGRGTQEQFF
TGCGCCAGCAGCCCACCTACGTCCGGCAGGGGTACCCAAGAGCAGTTCTTC
>TRBJ2-5|TRBV5-1|-|many
CASSLAQETQYF
TGCGCCAGCAGCTTGGCCCAAGAGACCCAGTACTTC
>TRBJ2-7|TRBV29-1|TRBD1|-
CSVEDRGGAYEQYF
TGCAGCGTTGAAGATCGAGGGGGCGCGTACGAGCAGTACTTC
>TRBJ2-3|TRBV7-9|TRBD1|-
CASSRSTGEDTQYF
TGTGCCAGCAGTCGGTCGACAGGGGAAGATACGCAGTATTTT
>TRBJ1-6|TRBV15|-|once
CATSRDSAEGYNSPLHF
TGTGCCACCAGCAGAGATAGCGCGGAAGGTTATAATTCACCCCTCCACTTT
>TRBJ2-7|TRBV5-1|TRBD2|-
CASRPGLAAYGQYF
TGCGCCAGCAGACCGGGACTAGCGGCCTACGGGCAGTACTTC
>TRBJ2-3|TRBV3-1|-|-
CASSQEVGFTDTQYF
TGTGCCAGCAGCCAAGAAGTGGGGTTCACAGATACGCAGTATTTT
>TRBJ2-5|TRBV20-1|TRBD2|few
CSASWVGGLETQYF
TGCAGTGCTAGCTGGGTGGGGGGGTTGGAGACCCAGTACTTC
>TRBJ2-5|TRBV3-1|-|-
CASSPPAGAYQETQYF
TGTGCCAGCAGCCCCCCGGCGGGGGCTTACCAAGAGACCCAGTACTTC
>TRBJ1-1|TRBV5-6|-|-
CASSFEASTEAFF
TGTGCCAGCAGCTTCGAAGCCTCCACTGAAGCTTTCTTT
>TRBJ1-2|TRBV20-1|-|-
CSARVNQPFRGYTF
TGCAGTGCTAGAGTCAATCAGCCGTTCAGGGGCTACACCTTC
>TRBJ1-1|TRBV20-1|-|-
CTCLKTPKNTEAFF
TGCACCTGCCTTAAGACCCCGAAGAACACTGAAGCTTTCTTT
>TRBJ2-1|TRBV5-1|TRBD2|few
CASSVSGTSGGYEQFF
TGCGCCAGCAGCGTATCCGGGACTAGCGGGGGTTATGAGCAGTTCTTC
>TRBJ2-3|TRBV4-1|TRBD2|few
CASSQFGLAEDTQYF
TGCGCCAGCAGCCAGTTCGGACTAGCTGAAGATACGCAGTATTTT
>TRBJ1-2|TRBV9|-|-
CASSVGQTANYGYTF
TGTGCCAGCAGCGTAGGACAGACCGCTAACTATGGCTACACCTTC
>TRBJ2-1|TRBV7-9|TRBD2|-
CASSKAGASYNEQFF
TGTGCCAGCAGCAAAGCGGGGGCCTCCTACAATGAGCAGTTCTTC
>TRBJ2-6|TRBV10-3|-|-
CAISESKSTVTRLSGANVLTF
TGTGCCATCAGTGAGTCGAAATCCACAGTAACACGATTGTCTGGGGCCAACGTCCTGACTTTC
>TRBJ1-2|TRBV20-1|TRBD1|-
CSAPLDREGYGYTF
TGCAGTGCGCCACTCGACAGGGAGGGCTATGGCTACACCTTC
>TRBJ2-5|TRBV6-6|TRBD2|few
CASSIRTSGRIQETQYF
TGTGCCAGCAGTATACGGACTAGCGGGAGGATTCAAGAGACCCAGTACTTC
>TRBJ2-5|TRBV20-1|TRBD1|-
CSGNRGQETQYF
TGCAGTGGTAACAGGGGTCAAGAGACCCAGTACTTC